A selection of T cell receptor beta chains follows, all from one sample in a study of shared clonotypes between healthy human individuals. The repertoire was sequenced with immunoSEQ multiplex PCR; TCRdb's copy has only in-frame clones and lacks some. The data contain approximately 2.3 million clones, 93% of them singletons. The sequenced material came from naive CD4+ T cells from PBMCs. The receptors here all came from a young man in good health. Some clones in this sample may be carry-over from other donors' samples. Each CDR3 is given with its conserved first and last residue. A D gene is named only where the DNA matches it firmly. Only part of the rows carry a size: once, few, many, or a class if the clone is expanded.

v_gene: TRBV30; abundance: -; j_gene: TRBJ1-2; d_gene: TRBD1; CDR3aa: CAWSLKGQDKNYGYTF; CDR3nt: TGTGCCTGGAGTCTGAAAGGACAGGACAAGAACTATGGCTACACCTTC
v_gene: TRBV4-3; abundance: -; j_gene: TRBJ2-5; d_gene: -; CDR3aa: CASSQDRWLETQYF; CDR3nt: TGCGCCAGCAGCCAAGATAGGTGGCTAGAGACCCAGTACTTC
v_gene: TRBV7-9; abundance: -; j_gene: TRBJ2-5; d_gene: -; CDR3aa: CASSHGGDQETQYF; CDR3nt: TGTGCCAGCAGTCATGGCGGGGACCAAGAGACCCAGTACTTC
v_gene: TRBV5-1; abundance: -; j_gene: TRBJ2-3; d_gene: -; CDR3aa: CASSPGRASTDTQYF; CDR3nt: TGCGCCAGCAGCCCGGGACGAGCTAGCACAGATACGCAGTATTTT
v_gene: TRBV2; abundance: -; j_gene: TRBJ2-3; d_gene: TRBD2; CDR3aa: CASSLGLAGLSTDTQYF; CDR3nt: TGTGCCAGCAGTTTGGGACTAGCGGGCCTGAGCACAGATACGCAGTATTTT
v_gene: TRBV6-6; abundance: once; j_gene: TRBJ2-7; d_gene: -; CDR3aa: CASQNRGYRHLEQYF; CDR3nt: TGTGCCAGCCAAAACCGCGGGTACAGGCACCTAGAGCAGTACTTC
v_gene: TRBV9; abundance: -; j_gene: TRBJ2-1; d_gene: -; CDR3aa: CASSVDGVSSYNEQFF; CDR3nt: TGTGCCAGCAGCGTAGATGGGGTTAGCTCCTACAATGAGCAGTTCTTC
v_gene: TRBV7-9; abundance: -; j_gene: TRBJ2-5; d_gene: -; CDR3aa: CASSLGLSEETQYF; CDR3nt: TGTGCCAGCAGCTTAGGACTGTCCGAGGAGACCCAGTACTTC
v_gene: TRBV4-1; abundance: -; j_gene: TRBJ2-3; d_gene: TRBD2; CDR3aa: CASSQPREAGTDTQYF; CDR3nt: TGCGCCAGCAGCCAACCGCGGGAGGCTGGCACAGATACGCAGTATTTT
v_gene: TRBV7-2; abundance: -; j_gene: TRBJ1-5; d_gene: -; CDR3aa: CASSLGRFGQPQHF; CDR3nt: TGTGCCAGCAGCTTAGGCAGGTTTGGTCAGCCCCAGCATTTT
v_gene: TRBV7-2; abundance: once; j_gene: TRBJ2-7; d_gene: -; CDR3aa: CASSPRAEGTYEQYF; CDR3nt: TGTGCCAGCAGCCCGCGGGCGGAGGGCACCTACGAGCAGTACTTC
v_gene: TRBV6-6; abundance: once; j_gene: TRBJ2-7; d_gene: -; CDR3aa: CATSTVPGGGYEQYF; CDR3nt: TGTGCCACCTCCACGGTCCCCGGAGGGGGTTACGAGCAGTACTTC
v_gene: TRBV7-2; abundance: -; j_gene: TRBJ1-2; d_gene: -; CDR3aa: CASARYSDYGYTF; CDR3nt: TGTGCCAGCGCACGATACTCCGACTATGGCTACACCTTC
v_gene: TRBV5-4; abundance: -; j_gene: TRBJ2-2; d_gene: -; CDR3aa: CASSFSEGGELFF; CDR3nt: TGTGCCAGCAGCTTCAGCGAGGGCGGGGAGCTGTTTTTT
v_gene: TRBV4-1; abundance: -; j_gene: TRBJ1-6; d_gene: TRBD1; CDR3aa: CASSPSRGQGEYNSPLHF; CDR3nt: TGCGCCAGCAGCCCATCTCGAGGACAGGGAGAGTATAATTCACCCCTCCACTTT
v_gene: TRBV5-6; abundance: -; j_gene: TRBJ1-2; d_gene: -; CDR3aa: CASSLGSGSVNYGYTF; CDR3nt: TGTGCCAGCAGCTTGGGGAGCGGCTCAGTTAACTATGGCTACACCTTC
v_gene: TRBV28; abundance: -; j_gene: TRBJ2-7; d_gene: -; CDR3aa: CASTIGLGRIYEQYF; CDR3nt: TGTGCCAGCACAATCGGACTCGGGAGAATCTACGAGCAGTACTTC
v_gene: TRBV6-5; abundance: once; j_gene: TRBJ2-3; d_gene: -; CDR3aa: CASSSRSGVTDTQYF; CDR3nt: TGTGCCAGCAGCTCCAGGTCGGGCGTCACAGATACGCAGTATTTT
v_gene: TRBV28; abundance: once; j_gene: TRBJ2-1; d_gene: TRBD2; CDR3aa: CASSFTAGAGDNEQFF; CDR3nt: TGTGCCAGCAGTTTTACCGCGGGAGCGGGGGACAATGAGCAGTTCTTC
v_gene: TRBV2; abundance: few; j_gene: TRBJ1-5; d_gene: TRBD1; CDR3aa: CASRGDSPQPQHF; CDR3nt: TGTGCCAGCAGGGGGGACAGCCCCCAGCCCCAGCATTTT
v_gene: TRBV9; abundance: -; j_gene: TRBJ2-3; d_gene: -; CDR3aa: CASSVDTDTQYF; CDR3nt: TGTGCCAGCAGCGTAGATACAGATACGCAGTATTTT
v_gene: TRBV10-3; abundance: -; j_gene: TRBJ1-1; d_gene: -; CDR3aa: CATGQGAASNTEAFF; CDR3nt: TGTGCCACGGGCCAAGGCGCTGCCTCGAACACTGAAGCTTTCTTT
v_gene: TRBV19; abundance: once; j_gene: TRBJ2-5; d_gene: TRBD1; CDR3aa: CASSVDRETQYF; CDR3nt: TGTGCCAGTAGTGTGGACAGGGAGACCCAGTACTTC
v_gene: TRBV5-6; abundance: -; j_gene: TRBJ2-3; d_gene: -; CDR3aa: CASSLQGRTDTQYF; CDR3nt: TGTGCCAGCAGCTTACAGGGGAGGACAGATACGCAGTATTTT